This is a list of T cell receptor beta chains from one sample in a study of beta chain features in type 1 diabetes. The protocol was immunoSEQ multiplex PCR, while the TCRdb copy is restricted to in-frame clones and leaves out a portion. This sample has 860,000 or so clones, with 15% to 20% found just once. Sequenced sample: naive CD4+ T cells from blood. These receptors were obtained from a woman aged 18 to 35 in good health. Both conserved end residues are part of each CDR3. The D gene is left open where the match is weak. The listing skips clone size in some rows; elsewhere it reads once, few, many or a size class.

>TRBV10-3|TRBJ2-2|few|TRBD2
CAASGRALTGELFF
>TRBV28|TRBJ1-3|-|-
CASSSAGSGNTIYF
>TRBV7-3|TRBJ2-3|few|-
CASSLAGLGQTDTQYF
>TRBV23-1|TRBJ1-2|once|TRBD1
CASSPHRGLRYYGYTF
>TRBV19|TRBJ1-1|-|-
CASRIQGSLNTEAFF
>TRBV4-1|TRBJ2-1|-|-
CASSQNRGSYNEQFF
>TRBV7-2|TRBJ2-6|-|-
CASSLKSPGRGAGANVLTF
>TRBV6-4|TRBJ2-7|-|-
CASSGTSYEQYF
>TRBV6-1|TRBJ1-1|-|-
CASKGQGQNTEAFF
>TRBV7-2|TRBJ2-3|-|TRBD2
CASISSGLAGGTQYF
>TRBV5-1|TRBJ2-2|-|-
CASGIAFANTGELFF
>TRBV7-9|TRBJ1-2|-|-
CASSPFVANYGYTF
>TRBV2|TRBJ2-4|-|-
CASSSTIVGYF
>TRBV19|TRBJ1-1|-|TRBD1
CASRNRGDVNTEAFF
>TRBV5-6|TRBJ2-7|few|-
CASTPRAARAYEQYF
>TRBV4-2|TRBJ2-3|few|TRBD2
CASSHGSRASGGDTQYF
>TRBV2|TRBJ2-3|few|-
CASSPMSSTDTQYF
>TRBV10-3|TRBJ2-5|-|-
CAISVDPSKETQYF
>TRBV6-5|TRBJ2-7|few|-
CAGGDKSSYEQYF
>TRBV4-2|TRBJ1-2|few|TRBD1
CASSPGQGPTNYGYTF
>TRBV14|TRBJ2-3|few|TRBD2
CASSHGRLADTQYF
>TRBV10-3|TRBJ2-7|-|-
CAISARTDEQYF
>TRBV6-1|TRBJ1-2|-|-
CASERSQNYGYTF
>TRBV7-2|TRBJ2-3|-|-
CASSYTRTDTQYF
>TRBV28|TRBJ1-2|-|-
CASVQTPTNYGYTF
>TRBV7-2|TRBJ2-1|few|-
CASSLIPFNEQFF
>TRBV7-2|TRBJ2-1|few|-
CASNLASTGSYNEQFF
>TRBV7-9|TRBJ1-1|-|-
CASSLGRQNTEAFF
>TRBV28|TRBJ2-7|-|-
CASSLLPLGADEQYF
>TRBV7-9|TRBJ2-1|-|-
CASSSSGLGNEQFF
>TRBV28|TRBJ2-1|-|-
CASSPGSSYNEQFF
>TRBV4-2|TRBJ2-6|few|-
CASSQVGGSGANVLTF
>TRBV12-5|TRBJ2-3|few|-
CASGFGPIDTQYF
>TRBV5-6|TRBJ2-5|few|TRBD2
CASSLPGLTGGETQYF
>TRBV11-3|TRBJ2-2|-|-
CASSLAQNTGELFF